The 32 T cell receptor beta chains below were found in one sample sequenced in a study of cytomegalovirus exposure and HLA in healthy donors. The PCR employed 60 Vbeta primers together with 13 Jbeta primers. Method: immunoSEQ multiplex PCR; TCRdb's copy keeps in-frame clones and lacks some. Here the sample spans 130,000 or so clones, 70% to 85% being singletons. Sequenced material: PBMCs. The receptor set was obtained from a man aged 18 to 30 in good health and CMV-seronegative.

The chain carries TRBV5-1 and TRBJ2-7, with 7 bases lining up with TRBD1. Trimming took 5 bases from V and 4 from J; bases not matched to a gene: 12. This CDR3 comprises 15 residues. CDR1 SGHRS and CDR2 YFSETQ come from the germline V gene. CDR3 nucleotide sequence: TGCGCCAGCAGGGGGACGGATTTCAGGGGGTACGAGCAGTACTTC. It codes for CASRGTDFRGYEQYF. The full variable domain, with the rest looked up from reference TRBV5-1 and TRBJ2-7, is KAGVTQTPRYLIKTRGQQVTLSCSPISGHRSVSWYQQTPGQGLQFLFEYFSETQRNKGNFPGRFSGRQFSNSRSEMNVSTLELGDSALYLCASRGTDFRGYEQYFGPGTRLTVT.

This clone was seen a few times. The CDR3 DNA is TGTGCCAGCAGACGACAGGTAGATACGCAGTATTTT. This codes for CASRRQVDTQYF. The rearrangement joins TRBV6-1 to TRBJ2-3; D possibly corresponds to TRBD1 (6 bases). Trimming cost V 6 bases and J 5 bases, with 9 bases left between them. CDR3 size: 12 residues. CDR1 and CDR2 (germline): MNHNS, SASEGT.

The chain employs TRBV29-1 and TRBJ1-1; 9 nucleotides line up with TRBD1. J was trimmed by 4 bases and V by 5 bases; bases with no gene match: 5. The CDR3 loop spans 13 amino acids. Germline V gene data show CDR1 as SQVTM and CDR2 as ANQGSEA. The CDR3 sequence: CSVLGQGVTEAFF. CDR3 nucleotide sequence: TGCAGCGTTTTGGGACAGGGCGTCACTGAAGCTTTCTTT. The whole variable domain, filled in from reference TRBV29-1 and TRBJ1-1, reads SAVISQKPSRDICQRGTSLTIQCQVDSQVTMMFWYRQQPGQSLTLIATANQGSEATYESGFVIDKFPISRPNLTFSTLTVSNMSPEDSSIYLCSVLGQGVTEAFFGQGTRLTVV.

The rearrangement links TRBV5-6 to TRBJ2-7; 11 nucleotides align to TRBD1. The CDR3 runs 16 residues. Germline CDR1 and CDR2: SGHDT and YYEEEE. The V segment lost 4 bases and the J segment 4 bases; nucleotides outside the gene matches: 10. CDR3 region: CASSLSWTGGGYEQYF. In DNA, the CDR3 is TGTGCCAGCAGCCTGTCCTGGACAGGGGGCGGATACGAGCAGTACTTC.

This clone has just a few counts. The chain links TRBV7-3 to TRBJ2-3; D is possibly TRBD2 (5 bases). This CDR3 is 15 amino acids long. Trimming stripped 5 bases from V and 5 bases from J, with 17 bases between. CDR1 SGHTA and CDR2 FQGTGA come from the germline V gene. The CDR3 loop is CASSPHSGMVDTQYF. CDR3 DNA sequence: TGTGCCAGCAGCCCCCATTCCGGGATGGTAGATACGCAGTATTTT.

The CDR3 spells CASRSRETGELFF. DNA of the CDR3: TGTGCCAGCAGGTCAAGAGAGACCGGGGAGCTGTTTTTT. This sequence joins TRBV27 and TRBJ2-2; D call uncertain. The V and J ends lost 6 bases and 5 bases respectively, with 10 bases between them. Germline CDR1 is MNHEY and CDR2 is SMNVEV (reference sequence). The CDR3 spans 13 residues.

The chain combines TRBV13 with TRBJ2-3, with 10 bases matching TRBD2. CDR1 PRHDT and CDR2 FYEKMQ come from the germline V gene (reference sequence). This CDR3 region has 17 residues. The V segment lost 0 bases and the J segment 0 bases; nucleotides outside the gene matches: 3. The CDR3 DNA sequence: TGTGCCAGCAGCTTAGGACCTAGCGGGGGTAGCACAGATACGCAGTATTTT. It codes for CASSLGPSGGSTDTQYF.

The chain joins TRBV6-5 to TRBJ2-7; TRBD1 matches 9 bases. This CDR3 has 15 amino acids. J lost 4 bases, V lost 2 bases, and 6 bases had no gene match. CDR1 and CDR2 from the germline V gene are MNHEY and SVGAGI. The CDR3 region has the DNA TGTGCCAGCAGTTACGACAGGGGGGCGGGGTACGAGCAGTACTTC. It encodes CASSYDRGAGYEQYF.

This sequence joins TRBV7-3 and TRBJ2-5; D is possibly TRBD2 (6 bases). V gave up 5 bases and J gave up 5 bases, with 15 bases separating them. The V gene's germline CDR1 is SGHTA and CDR2 FQGTGA. The CDR3 extends over 14 amino acids. The CDR3 loop reads CASSPGTRGETQYF. CDR3 coding DNA: TGTGCCAGCAGCCCCGGGACTCGGGGGGAGACCCAGTACTTC.

The CDR3 reads CASSATTGGWGYTF. The CDR3 nucleotides are TGTGCCAGCAGTGCTACAACAGGGGGCTGGGGCTACACCTTC. The rearrangement joins TRBV6-4 to TRBJ1-2; 9 positions agree with TRBD1. The CDR3 consists of 14 residues. Germline CDR1 reads MRHNA; CDR2 reads SNTAGT. V dropped 4 bases and J dropped 8; count of bases not matched to a gene: 8.

The chain joins TRBV7-6 to TRBJ2-7, with 14 bases fitting TRBD2. Germline lookup yields CDR1 SGHVS and CDR2 FNYEAQ. The V segment lost 5 bases and the J segment 6 bases; nucleotides outside the gene matches: 6. CDR3 size: 15 residues. In nucleotides, the CDR3 is TGTGCCAGCAGCCAGGGGACTAGCGGGGGTGGCGAGCAGTACTTC. Its protein is CASSQGTSGGGEQYF.

V usage is TRBV7-9 and J usage is TRBJ2-6; maybe TRBD2 (7 bases). V was shortened by 5 bases and J by 4 bases, with 18 bases between the two germline ends. CDR3 size: 17 residues. Germline assignment: CDR1 SEHNR and CDR2 FQNEAQ (reference sequence). The CDR3 DNA sequence: TGTGCCAGCAGCCTTGGCCCCGGGGGGCTAGGGGCCAACGTCCTGACTTTC. This encodes CASSLGPGGLGANVLTF.

This clone was detected only a few times. V usage is TRBV10-3 and J usage is TRBJ1-1; 8 positions agree with TRBD1. The CDR3 consists of 13 residues. The V segment lost 8 bases and the J segment 1 base; nucleotides outside the gene matches: 3. Germline V gene lookup returns CDR1 ENHRY and CDR2 SYGVKD. For the CDR3, the DNA is TGTGCCATCTCGACAGGGGAGAACACTGAAGCTTTCTTT. This sequence encodes CAISTGENTEAFF.

The chain combines TRBV6-1 with TRBJ2-3; D possibly corresponds to TRBD1 (5 bases). CDR1 and CDR2 from the germline V gene are MNHNS and SASEGT. Trimming pared 4 bases from V and 6 bases from J, leaving 11 bases between. The CDR3 covers 13 residues. The DNA of the CDR3 is TGTGCCAGCAGTGCACAGGATTGGGATACGCAGTATTTT. Translated, it gives CASSAQDWDTQYF.

This clone was found a few times. The rearrangement uses TRBV5-5 and TRBJ1-4; TRBD1 matches at 9 bases. The CDR3 has 15 residues. V shed 3 bases, J shed 7 bases, and the junction held 7 bases outside the gene matches. Germline values: CDR1 SGHKS, CDR2 YYEKEE (reference sequence). The CDR3 coding sequence is TGTGCCAGCAGCTCTTCGACAGGGGGGATTGAAAAACTGTTTTTT. Protein: CASSSSTGGIEKLFF.

The chain links TRBV13 to TRBJ2-7; 10 bases line up with TRBD1. The CDR3 is made up of 15 amino acids. V was clipped by 0 bases and J by 9 bases; unmatched bases: 8. Per germline, CDR1 PRHDT and CDR2 FYEKMQ (reference sequence). CDR3: CASSLGRDRGGVQYF. CDR3 nucleotides: TGTGCCAGCAGCTTAGGCCGGGACAGGGGCGGGGTGCAGTACTTC.

The chain links TRBV9 to TRBJ1-6, with 7 bases that match TRBD1. The junction had 6 bases not matched to a gene; V was cut back by 2 bases and J by 7 bases. Germline V gives CDR1 SGDLS, CDR2 YYNGEE. The CDR3 spans 15 residues. The CDR3 spells CASSVTGFRNSPLHF. The DNA of the CDR3 is TGTGCCAGCAGCGTGACAGGGTTTCGGAATTCACCCCTCCACTTT.

The chain links TRBV5-6 to TRBJ1-1, with a tentative D call TRBD1 (5 bases). Germline V gene data show CDR1 as SGHDT and CDR2 as YYEEEE. Trimming removed 3 bases from V and 4 bases from J, with 7 bases in between. The CDR3 has 12 amino acids. CDR3 bases: TGTGCCAGCAGCTACGACAGCACTGAAGCTTTCTTT. Translating it yields CASSYDSTEAFF. Variable domain in full (rest from reference TRBV5-6 and TRBJ1-1): DAGVTQSPTHLIKTRGQQVTLRCSPKSGHDTVSWYQQALGQGPQFIFQYYEEEERQRGNFPDRFSGHQFPNYSSELNVNALLLGDSALYLCASSYDSTEAFFGQGTRLTVV.

This clone turned up a few times. This chain links TRBV19 with TRBJ1-2; maybe TRBD1 (5 bases). Germline values: CDR1 LNHDA, CDR2 SQIVND (reference sequence). The CDR3 extends over 12 amino acids. V dropped 4 bases and J dropped 8 bases, with 11 bases sitting between them. CDR3 nucleotides: TGTGCCAGTAGTAACCGGACACGCGGCTACACCTTC. Translation: CASSNRTRGYTF. Filled out from reference TRBV19 and TRBJ1-2, the complete variable domain reads DGGITQSPKYLFRKEGQNVTLSCEQNLNHDAMYWYRQDPGQGLRLIYYSQIVNDFQKGDIAEGYSVSREKKESFPLTVTSAQKNPTAFYLCASSNRTRGYTFGSGTRLTVV.

CDR3 bases: TGTGCCAGTAGTACGGACAGGGGGCGATACAATGAGCAGTTCTTC. It encodes CASSTDRGRYNEQFF. V usage is TRBV19 and J usage is TRBJ2-1; TRBD1 aligns across 11 bases. J was trimmed by 4 bases and V by 4 bases; bases with no gene match: 3. CDR1 is LNHDA and CDR2 is SQIVND in the germline V gene (reference sequence). This CDR3 has 15 residues.

V gene TRBV19 combines with J gene TRBJ1-1; the match to TRBD1 covers 8 bases. V trimming: 5 bases; J trimming: 1 base; junction bases outside the gene matches: 9. CDR1 and CDR2 from the germline V gene are LNHDA and SQIVND (reference sequence). CDR3 length equals 16 residues. The chain's CDR3 is CASSSWTGMKNTEAFF. CDR3 bases: TGTGCCAGTAGTTCCTGGACAGGGATGAAGAACACTGAAGCTTTCTTT.

The chain uses TRBV11-2 and TRBJ1-1; TRBD1 aligns across 10 bases. Trimming cost V 4 bases and J 1 base; bases outside gene matches: 3. The CDR3 length is 15 residues. The germline V gene has CDR1 SGHAT and CDR2 FQNNGV. As DNA, the CDR3 is TGTGCCAGCAGCTCACGGACAGGGGGGAACACTGAAGCTTTCTTT. Translation gives CASSSRTGGNTEAFF.

The chain links TRBV9 to TRBJ1-5; D not certain. This CDR3 is 14 amino acids long. From germline, CDR1 is SGDLS and CDR2 YYNGEE. Between the trimmed V and J ends, which lost 0 bases and 5 bases, there was a span of 9 bases. The chain's CDR3 is CASSVGATYQPQHF. The CDR3 DNA is TGTGCCAGCAGCGTAGGAGCCACTTATCAGCCCCAGCATTTT.

The J gene is TRBJ2-3, the V gene TRBV4-1, with a weak D call TRBD2 (6 bases). This CDR3 region has 15 residues. V shed 7 bases and J shed 2 bases, with 16 bases lying between them. The germline gives CDR1 MGHRA, CDR2 YSYEKL. The CDR3 region has the DNA TGCGCCAGCAAGCCGAGGGGACTGATCACAGATACGCAGTATTTT. It is translated as CASKPRGLITDTQYF.

This sequence joins TRBV9 and TRBJ1-1; D remains ambiguous. CDR3 size: 13 residues. The germline CDR1 and CDR2 sequences are SGDLS and YYNGEE. Trimming removed 3 bases from V and 4 bases from J, with 10 bases in between. As DNA, the CDR3 is TGTGCCAGCAGCGCGCCCACAAGCACTGAAGCTTTCTTT. This codes for CASSAPTSTEAFF.

The V call is TRBV7-2, the J call TRBJ2-3; 7 bases fit TRBD2. The CDR3 is 16 amino acids. V lost 1 base to trimming and J lost 0 bases; unmatched junction nucleotides: 4. The germline V gene has CDR1 SGHTA and CDR2 FQGNSA. Here the CDR3 DNA reads TGTGCCAGCAGCTTAGGCGGGAGATCTAGCACAGATACGCAGTATTTT. Its protein is CASSLGGRSSTDTQYF.

The chain combines TRBV29-1 with TRBJ2-1, with D unclear. Germline CDR1 SQVTM, CDR2 ANQGSEA. V shed 0 bases and J shed 2 bases, with 5 bases lying between them. This CDR3 has 13 residues. Here the CDR3 DNA reads TGCAGCGTTGAAGATCTCCCCTACAATGAGCAGTTCTTC. It codes for CSVEDLPYNEQFF.

About this clone: A read error may produce the germline difference seen at one junction end. This chain joins TRBV4-3 and TRBJ1-2; no firm D call. The length of the CDR3 is 13 residues. Looked up from germline, CDR1 is LGHNA and CDR2 is YSLEER. In DNA, the CDR3 is TGCACCAGCAGCCAAGATTCCGGGGATGGCTACACCTTC. Protein product: CTSSQDSGDGYTF.

DNA of the CDR3: TGTGCCAGCAGCCAAGACCCCCAGAATAGCAATCAGCCCCAGCATTTT. Its protein is CASSQDPQNSNQPQHF. V is TRBV4-2 and J is TRBJ1-5, with D unresolved. V was cut by 0 bases and J by 0 bases, with 9 bases left in between. Germline-derived CDR1 and CDR2 are LGHNA and YNFKEQ. This CDR3 region has 16 residues.

This clone was counted only a few times. The chain has TRBV18 and TRBJ1-4, with 7 bases matching TRBD1. The CDR3 runs to 15 residues. The J segment lost 3 bases and the V segment lost 5 bases, leaving 6 bases of the junction unmatched. Germline-derived CDR1 and CDR2 are KGHSH and LQKENI. For the CDR3, the DNA is TGTGCCAGCTCAACCGGGACAGTACCTAATGAAAAACTGTTTTTT. Amino acids: CASSTGTVPNEKLFF.

The rearrangement joins TRBV9 to TRBJ2-7, with TRBD2 identical over 11 bases. V gave up 3 bases and J gave up 3 bases; unmatched junction bases: 2. Looked up from germline, CDR1 is SGDLS and CDR2 is YYNGEE. The CDR3 is 14 residues long. CDR3 bases: TGTGCCAGCAGCGCCGGGACTAGCGGCTACGAGCAGTACTTC. Translation: CASSAGTSGYEQYF. The entire variable domain, with the rest obtained from reference TRBV9 and TRBJ2-7, is as follows: DSGVTQTPKHLITATGQRVTLRCSPRSGDLSVYWYQQSLDQGLQFLIQYYNGEERAKGNILERFSAQQFPDLHSELNLSSLELGDSALYFCASSAGTSGYEQYFGPGTRLTVT.

With regard to this clone: The junction departs from the called germline gene at one end, perhaps through a read error. The chain uses TRBV6-1 and TRBJ1-1; 8 positions match TRBD1. The CDR3 has 14 amino acids. The germline V gene encodes CDR1 MNHNS and CDR2 SASEGT. Here the CDR3 reads CASREDRGSTEAFF. The CDR3, as DNA: TGTGCCAGCAGAGAAGACAGGGGATCGACTGAAGCTTTCTTT.